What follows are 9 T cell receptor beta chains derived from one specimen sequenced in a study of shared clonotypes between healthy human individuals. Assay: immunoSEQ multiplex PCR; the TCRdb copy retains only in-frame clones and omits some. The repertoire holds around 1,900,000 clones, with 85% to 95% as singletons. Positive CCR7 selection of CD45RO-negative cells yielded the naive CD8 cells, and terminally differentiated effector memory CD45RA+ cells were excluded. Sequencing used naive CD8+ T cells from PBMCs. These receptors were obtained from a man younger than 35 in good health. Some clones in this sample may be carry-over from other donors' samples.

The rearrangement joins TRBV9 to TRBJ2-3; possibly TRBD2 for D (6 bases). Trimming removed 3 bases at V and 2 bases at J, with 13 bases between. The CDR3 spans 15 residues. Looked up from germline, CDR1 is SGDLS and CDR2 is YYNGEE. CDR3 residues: CASSGSSEITDTQYF. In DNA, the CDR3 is TGTGCCAGCAGCGGATCTAGCGAGATCACAGATACGCAGTATTTT.

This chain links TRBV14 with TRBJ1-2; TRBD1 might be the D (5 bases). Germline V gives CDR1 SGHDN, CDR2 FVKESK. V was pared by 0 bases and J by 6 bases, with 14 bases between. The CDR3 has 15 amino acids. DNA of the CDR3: TGTGCCAGCAGCCAAGATTCTGGGGGGACCGATGGCTACACCTTC. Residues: CASSQDSGGTDGYTF.

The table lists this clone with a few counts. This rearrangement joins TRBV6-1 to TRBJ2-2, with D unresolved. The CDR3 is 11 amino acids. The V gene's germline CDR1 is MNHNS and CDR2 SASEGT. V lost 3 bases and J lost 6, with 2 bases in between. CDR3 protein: CASSDSGELFF. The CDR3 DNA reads TGTGCCAGCAGTGATTCCGGGGAGCTGTTTTTT.

Written as DNA, the CDR3 is TGTGCCAGCGCCGCCTCCAACACCGGGGAGCTGTTTTTT. This sequence encodes CASAASNTGELFF. The rearrangement uses TRBV9 and TRBJ2-2; D ambiguous. V lost 7 bases and J 2 bases, leaving 9 bases between the germline ends. CDR3 length: 13 residues. Germline CDR1 SGDLS, CDR2 YYNGEE. The full variable domain, completed using reference TRBV9 and TRBJ2-2, is DSGVTQTPKHLITATGQRVTLRCSPRSGDLSVYWYQQSLDQGLQFLIQYYNGEERAKGNILERFSAQQFPDLHSELNLSSLELGDSALYFCASAASNTGELFFGEGSRLTVL.

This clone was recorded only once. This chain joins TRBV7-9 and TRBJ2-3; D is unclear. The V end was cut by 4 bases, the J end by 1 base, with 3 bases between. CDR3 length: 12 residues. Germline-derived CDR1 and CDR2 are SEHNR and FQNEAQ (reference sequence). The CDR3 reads CASSSRTDTQYF. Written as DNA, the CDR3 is TGTGCCAGCAGCTCCCGCACAGATACGCAGTATTTT.

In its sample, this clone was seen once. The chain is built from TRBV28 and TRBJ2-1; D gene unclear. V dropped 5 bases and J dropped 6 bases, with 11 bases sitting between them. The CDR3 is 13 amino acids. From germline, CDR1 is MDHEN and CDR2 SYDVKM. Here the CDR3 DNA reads TGTGCCAGCAGTACCTCTGCAATCAATGAGCAGTTCTTC. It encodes CASSTSAINEQFF.

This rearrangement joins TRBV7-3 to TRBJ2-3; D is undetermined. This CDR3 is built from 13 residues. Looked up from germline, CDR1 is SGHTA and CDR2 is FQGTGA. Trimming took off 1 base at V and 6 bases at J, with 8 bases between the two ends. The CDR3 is CASSLMYPDTQYF. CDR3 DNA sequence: TGTGCCAGCAGCTTAATGTATCCGGATACGCAGTATTTT.

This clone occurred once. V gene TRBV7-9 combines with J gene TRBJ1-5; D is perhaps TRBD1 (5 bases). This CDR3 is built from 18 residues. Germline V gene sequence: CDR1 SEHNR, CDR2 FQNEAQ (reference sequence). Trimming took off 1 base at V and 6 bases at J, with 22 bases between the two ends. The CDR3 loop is CASSLEGTQIDMSQPQHF. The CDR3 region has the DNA TGTGCCAGCAGCTTAGAGGGGACCCAGATCGACATGTCTCAGCCCCAGCATTTT.

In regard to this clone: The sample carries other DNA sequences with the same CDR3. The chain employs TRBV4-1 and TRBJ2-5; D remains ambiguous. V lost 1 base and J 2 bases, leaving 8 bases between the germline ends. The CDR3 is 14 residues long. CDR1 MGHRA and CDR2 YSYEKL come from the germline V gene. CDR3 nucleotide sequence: TGCGCCAGCAGCCAAGTAAGAAGTCAAGAGACCCAGTACTTC. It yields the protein CASSQVRSQETQYF.